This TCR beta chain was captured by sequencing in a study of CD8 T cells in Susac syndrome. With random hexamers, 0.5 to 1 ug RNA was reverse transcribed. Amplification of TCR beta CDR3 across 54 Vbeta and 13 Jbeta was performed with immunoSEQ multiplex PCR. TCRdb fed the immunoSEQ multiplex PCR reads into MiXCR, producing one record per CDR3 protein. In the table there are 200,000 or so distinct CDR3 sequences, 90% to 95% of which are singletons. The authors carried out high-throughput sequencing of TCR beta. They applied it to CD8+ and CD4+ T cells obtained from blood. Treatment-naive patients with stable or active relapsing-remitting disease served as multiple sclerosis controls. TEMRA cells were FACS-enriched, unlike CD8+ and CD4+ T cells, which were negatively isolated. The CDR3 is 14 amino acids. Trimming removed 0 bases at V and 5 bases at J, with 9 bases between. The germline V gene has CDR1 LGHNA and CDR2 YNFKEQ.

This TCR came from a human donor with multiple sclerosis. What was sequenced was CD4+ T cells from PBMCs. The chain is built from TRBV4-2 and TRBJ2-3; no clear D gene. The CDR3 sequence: CASSQETAGDTQYF. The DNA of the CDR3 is TGTGCCAGCAGCCAAGAAACGGCTGGAGATACGCAGTATTTT.